The entry below describes one T cell receptor (beta chain). Its antigen is as yet unknown. One base away lies a much larger clone, so this may be a sequencing read error. The CDR3 contains 11 residues. Trimming stripped 7 bases from V and 1 base from J, with 8 bases between. Germline CDR1 is SQVTM and CDR2 is ANQGSEA. The data originate from a study of tumor and adjacent non-tumor tissue in lung cancer. Whole-study context: Patients comprised about a dozen adenocarcinoma, 2 squamous cell carcinoma and 1 small cell lung cancer. Whole-study results and caveats: Significantly higher TCR diversity was found in tumor than normal lung.

TCRbeta libraries were built with three rounds of nested PCR, modified from ARM-PCR. TCRdb ran MiXCR on the multiplex PCR reads and lists one entry per CDR3 protein. The sample includes 80,000 to 130,000 distinct CDR3 sequences, about 60% of them seen just once. The template was RNA from unsorted bulk tissue. More than 3 cm separated this lung sample from the edge of the tumor. The clonotype originates from a man aged 25 to 45 with non-small cell lung cancer. The sequenced sample consisted of distant non-tumor lung tissue. The rearrangement uses TRBV29-1 and TRBJ2-7, with D unresolved. For the CDR3, the DNA is TGCAGCGCGGTAGAGTCCTACGAGCAGTACTTC. This translates into CSAVESYEQYF.